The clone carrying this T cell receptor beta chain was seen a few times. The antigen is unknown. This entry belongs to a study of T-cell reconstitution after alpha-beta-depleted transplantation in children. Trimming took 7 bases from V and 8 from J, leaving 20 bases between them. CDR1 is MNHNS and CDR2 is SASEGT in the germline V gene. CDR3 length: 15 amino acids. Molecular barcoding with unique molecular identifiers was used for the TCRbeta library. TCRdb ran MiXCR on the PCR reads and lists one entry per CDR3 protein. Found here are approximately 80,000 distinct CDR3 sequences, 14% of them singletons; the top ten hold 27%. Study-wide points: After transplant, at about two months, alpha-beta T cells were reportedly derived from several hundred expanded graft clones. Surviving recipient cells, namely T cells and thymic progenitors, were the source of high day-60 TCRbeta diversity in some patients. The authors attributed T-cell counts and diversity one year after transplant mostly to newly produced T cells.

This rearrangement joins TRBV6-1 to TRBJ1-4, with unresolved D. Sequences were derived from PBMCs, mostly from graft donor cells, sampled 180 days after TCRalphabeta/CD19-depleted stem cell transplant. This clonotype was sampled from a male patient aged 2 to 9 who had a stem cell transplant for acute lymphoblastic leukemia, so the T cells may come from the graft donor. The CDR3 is CASILFLGRPEKLFF. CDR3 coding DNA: TGTGCCAGCATCTTATTTCTGGGCAGGCCAGAAAAACTGTTTTTT.